This TCR beta chain emerged from a study of human T cells and chemical hapten exposure. Findings of the study overall: Sensitizing to DPC left TCRs with a frequency above 1 in 1000 unaltered.

V shed 5 bases and J shed 8 bases, with 13 bases lying between them. The CDR3 is 13 residues long. Details on this clonotype: Its antigen remains unknown.

TCRdb independently ran MiXCR on the 5' RACE reads; one entry per CDR3 protein. The sample holds about 81,000 distinct CDR3 sequences, more than 7.5% seen once. The template was total RNA from unfractionated whole blood. The rearrangement links TRBV12-3 or TRBV12-4 to TRBJ2-1; D unresolved. The clonotype was recovered from a male donor in good health. The CDR3 DNA reads TGTGCCAGCAGTGTAACTCACATGGATGAGCAGTTCTTC. Protein product: CASSVTHMDEQFF.